This entry concerns a single T cell receptor (beta chain). The CDR3 is 16 residues long. Germline-derived CDR1 and CDR2 are SGHRS and YFSETQ. With 3 bases clipped from V and 2 bases from J, the junction kept 8 bases outside the gene matches. The data originate from a study of T-cell reconstitution after alpha-beta-depleted transplantation in children. Preparation of the TCRbeta library was carried out with unique molecular identifiers. MiXCR was run by TCRdb on the PCR reads, yielding one entry per CDR3 protein. Altogether about 360,000 distinct CDR3 sequences are present, 13% being singletons, with the ten largest covering over 3.5%.

Specimen: PBMCs, collected from the stem cell graft. The genes are TRBV5-1 and TRBJ2-5; 9 nucleotides agree with TRBD2. The clonotype comes from a human donor who donated a stem cell graft to a child with Fanconi anemia. The CDR3: CASSSYSGGTQETQYF. The CDR3 region has the DNA TGCGCCAGCAGCTCCTATAGCGGGGGCACGCAAGAGACCCAGTACTTC.